This TCR beta chain was sequenced in a study of T-cell reconstitution after alpha-beta-depleted transplantation in children. It was with unique molecular identifiers that the TCRbeta library was prepared. From the PCR reads, TCRdb called clonotypes with MiXCR, one entry per CDR3 protein. The sample consists of 200,000 to 250,000 distinct CDR3 sequences, approximately 9.7% of them appearing once. This clonotype was recorded many times. This CDR3 is built from 17 residues. V gave up 0 bases and J gave up 6 bases; unmatched junction bases: 10. The sequencing used PBMCs from the stem cell graft donor, collected from the stem cell graft. This TCR was recovered from a human donor who donated a stem cell graft to a child with SCID. V and J are TRBV12-3 or TRBV12-4 and TRBJ2-1, with TRBD2 matching over 8 bases. CDR3 bases: TGTGCCAGCAGTTTAGCGAGGGGTAGCGGGGCAGTCAATGAGCAGTTCTTC. Its protein is CASSLARGSGAVNEQFF.